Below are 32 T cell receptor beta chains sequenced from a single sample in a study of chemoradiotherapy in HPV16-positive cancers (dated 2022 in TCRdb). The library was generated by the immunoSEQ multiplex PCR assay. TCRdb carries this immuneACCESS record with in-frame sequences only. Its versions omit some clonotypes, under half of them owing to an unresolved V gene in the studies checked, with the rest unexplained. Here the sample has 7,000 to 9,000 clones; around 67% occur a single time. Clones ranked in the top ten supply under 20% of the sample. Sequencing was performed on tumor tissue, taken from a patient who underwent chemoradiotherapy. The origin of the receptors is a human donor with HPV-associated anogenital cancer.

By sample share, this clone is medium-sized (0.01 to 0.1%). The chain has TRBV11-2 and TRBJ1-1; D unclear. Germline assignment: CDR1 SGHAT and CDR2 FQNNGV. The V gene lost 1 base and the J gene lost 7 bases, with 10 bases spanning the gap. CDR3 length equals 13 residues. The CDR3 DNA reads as TGTGCCAGCAGCTTAGGGTCGTACAGTGAAGCTTTCTTT. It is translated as CASSLGSYSEAFF.

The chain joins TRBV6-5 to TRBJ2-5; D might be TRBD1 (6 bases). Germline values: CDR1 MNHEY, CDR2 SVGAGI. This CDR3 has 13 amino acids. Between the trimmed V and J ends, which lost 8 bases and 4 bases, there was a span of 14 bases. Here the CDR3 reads CASSDRPRETQYF. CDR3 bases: TGTGCCAGCTCAGACAGGCCACGAGAGACCCAGTACTTC.

In DNA form, the CDR3 reads TGTGCCAGCAGTTTTTTCGGCAGACAAGGGTGGGGCTACACCTTC. Its translation is CASSFFGRQGWGYTF. The gene calls are TRBV27 and TRBJ1-2, with D unclear. Trimming left V 3 bases short and J 8 bases short, with 19 bases between. There are 15 residues in the CDR3. The V gene's germline CDR1 is MNHEY and CDR2 SMNVEV (reference sequence).

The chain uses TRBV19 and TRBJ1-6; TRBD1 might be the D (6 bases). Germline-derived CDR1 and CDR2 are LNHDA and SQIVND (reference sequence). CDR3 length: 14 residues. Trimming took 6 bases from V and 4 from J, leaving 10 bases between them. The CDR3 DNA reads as TGTGCCAGTAGCCTGGACAGTTATAATTCACCCCTCCACTTT. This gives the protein CASSLDSYNSPLHF.

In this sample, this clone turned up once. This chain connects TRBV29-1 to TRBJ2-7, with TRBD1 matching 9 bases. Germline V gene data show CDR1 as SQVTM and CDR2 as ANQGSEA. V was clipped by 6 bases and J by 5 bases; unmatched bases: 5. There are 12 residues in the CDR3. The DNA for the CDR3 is TGCAGCGTCGGACAGGGGTTGAACGAGCAGTACTTC. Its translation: CSVGQGLNEQYF.

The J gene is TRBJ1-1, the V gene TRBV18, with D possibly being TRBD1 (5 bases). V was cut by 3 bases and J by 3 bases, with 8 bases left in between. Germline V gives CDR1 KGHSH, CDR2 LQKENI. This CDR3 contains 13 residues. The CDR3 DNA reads TGTGCCAGCTCACCGTCGGGGGACACTGAAGCTTTCTTT. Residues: CASSPSGDTEAFF.

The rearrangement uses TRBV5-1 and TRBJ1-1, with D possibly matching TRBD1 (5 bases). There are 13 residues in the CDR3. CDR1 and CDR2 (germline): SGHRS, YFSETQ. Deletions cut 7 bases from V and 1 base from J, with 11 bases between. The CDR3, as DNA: TGCGCCAGCCGGTCGGGGGGGAACACTGAAGCTTTCTTT. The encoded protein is CASRSGGNTEAFF.

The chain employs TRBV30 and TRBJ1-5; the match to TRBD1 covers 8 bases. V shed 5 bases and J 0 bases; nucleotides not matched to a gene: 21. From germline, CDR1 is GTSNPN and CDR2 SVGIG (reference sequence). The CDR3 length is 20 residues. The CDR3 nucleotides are TGTGCCTGGGGTGCCGGGTTACGGACAGGGAGAGTCGATAGCAATCAGCCCCAGCATTTT. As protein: CAWGAGLRTGRVDSNQPQHF.

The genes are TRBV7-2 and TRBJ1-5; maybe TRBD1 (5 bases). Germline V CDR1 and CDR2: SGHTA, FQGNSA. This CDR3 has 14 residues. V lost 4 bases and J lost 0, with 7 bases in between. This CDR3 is CASSSGLSNQPQHF. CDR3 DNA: TGTGCCAGCAGCTCGGGACTTAGCAATCAGCCCCAGCATTTT.

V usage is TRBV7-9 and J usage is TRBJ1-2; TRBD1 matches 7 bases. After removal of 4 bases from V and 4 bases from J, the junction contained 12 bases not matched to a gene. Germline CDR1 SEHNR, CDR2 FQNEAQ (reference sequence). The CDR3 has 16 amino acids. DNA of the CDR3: TGTGCCAGCAGCTACTTGATAGGGGGCGCCGGCTATGGCTACACCTTC. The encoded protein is CASSYLIGGAGYGYTF.

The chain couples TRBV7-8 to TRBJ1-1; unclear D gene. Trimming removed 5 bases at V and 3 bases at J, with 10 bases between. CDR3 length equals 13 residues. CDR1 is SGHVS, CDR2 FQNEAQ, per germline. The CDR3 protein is CASSQTTYTEAFF. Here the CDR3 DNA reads TGTGCCAGCAGCCAAACCACATACACTGAAGCTTTCTTT.

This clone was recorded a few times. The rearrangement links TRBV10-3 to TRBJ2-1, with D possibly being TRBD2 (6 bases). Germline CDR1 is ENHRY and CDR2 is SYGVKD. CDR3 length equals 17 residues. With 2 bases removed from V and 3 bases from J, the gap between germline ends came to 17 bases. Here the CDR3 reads CAISELFGSGYYNEQFF. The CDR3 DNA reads TGTGCCATCAGTGAGCTCTTTGGGAGCGGGTACTACAATGAGCAGTTCTTC.

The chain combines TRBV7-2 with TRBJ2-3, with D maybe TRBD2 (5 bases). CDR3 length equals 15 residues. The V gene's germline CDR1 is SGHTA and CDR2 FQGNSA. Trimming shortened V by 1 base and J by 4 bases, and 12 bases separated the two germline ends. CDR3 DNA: TGTGCCAGCAGCTTAGGGACTCAAGCTCCAGATACGCAGTATTTT. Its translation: CASSLGTQAPDTQYF.

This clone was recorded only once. The DNA of the CDR3 is TGTGCCAGCAGTGAGGCGGTAACGGGGCTAAGCTCCTACAATGAGCAGTTCTTC. Its protein is CASSEAVTGLSSYNEQFF. The gene calls are TRBV6-4 and TRBJ2-1, with D perhaps given as TRBD1 or TRBD2 (5 bases each). This CDR3 is 18 amino acids long. With 3 bases removed from V and 0 bases from J, the gap between germline ends came to 18 bases. CDR1 is MRHNA, CDR2 SNTAGT, per germline.

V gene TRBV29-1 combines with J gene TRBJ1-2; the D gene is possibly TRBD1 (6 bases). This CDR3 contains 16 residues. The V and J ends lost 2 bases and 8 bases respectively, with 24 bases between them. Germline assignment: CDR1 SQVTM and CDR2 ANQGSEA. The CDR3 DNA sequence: TGCAGCGTTGAACTATCCGAATTACAGGGAACTGGGGGCTACACCTTC. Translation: CSVELSELQGTGGYTF. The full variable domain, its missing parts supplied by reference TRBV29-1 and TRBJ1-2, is SAVISQKPSRDICQRGTSLTIQCQVDSQVTMMFWYRQQPGQSLTLIATANQGSEATYESGFVIDKFPISRPNLTFSTLTVSNMSPEDSSIYLCSVELSELQGTGGYTFGSGTRLTVV.

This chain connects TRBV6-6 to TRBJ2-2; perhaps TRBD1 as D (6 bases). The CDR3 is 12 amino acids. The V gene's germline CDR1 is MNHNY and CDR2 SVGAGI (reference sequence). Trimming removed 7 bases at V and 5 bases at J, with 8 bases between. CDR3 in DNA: TGTGCCAGCAAAACAGGGACCGGGGAGCTGTTTTTT. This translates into CASKTGTGELFF.

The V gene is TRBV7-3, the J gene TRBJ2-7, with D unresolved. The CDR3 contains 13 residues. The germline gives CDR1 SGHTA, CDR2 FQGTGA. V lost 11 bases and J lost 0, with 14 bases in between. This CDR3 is CAPEGGSSYEQYF. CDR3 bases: TGTGCCCCAGAAGGCGGCAGCTCCTACGAGCAGTACTTC.

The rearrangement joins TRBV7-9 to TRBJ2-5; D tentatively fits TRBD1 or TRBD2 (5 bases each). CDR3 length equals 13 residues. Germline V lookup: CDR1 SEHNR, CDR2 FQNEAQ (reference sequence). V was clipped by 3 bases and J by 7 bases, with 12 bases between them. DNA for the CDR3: TGTGCCAGCAGCTTGGGACCGGACCGGACCCAGTACTTC. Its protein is CASSLGPDRTQYF.

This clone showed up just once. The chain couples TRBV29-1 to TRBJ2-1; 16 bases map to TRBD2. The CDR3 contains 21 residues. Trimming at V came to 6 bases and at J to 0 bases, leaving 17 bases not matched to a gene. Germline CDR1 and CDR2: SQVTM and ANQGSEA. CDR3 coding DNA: TGCAGCGTCCGGGGACTAGCGGGGGGGACCCGTTACGCTAGCTCCTACAATGAGCAGTTCTTC. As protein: CSVRGLAGGTRYASSYNEQFF.

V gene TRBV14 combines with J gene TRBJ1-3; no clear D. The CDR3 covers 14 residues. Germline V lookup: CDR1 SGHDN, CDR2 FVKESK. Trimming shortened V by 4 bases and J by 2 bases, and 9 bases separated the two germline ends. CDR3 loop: CASSRGRTGNTIYF. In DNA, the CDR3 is TGTGCCAGCAGCCGAGGACGTACTGGAAACACCATATATTTT.

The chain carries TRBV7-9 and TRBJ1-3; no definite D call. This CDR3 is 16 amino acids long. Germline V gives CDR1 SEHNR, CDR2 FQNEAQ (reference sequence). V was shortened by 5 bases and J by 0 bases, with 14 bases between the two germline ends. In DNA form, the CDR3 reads TGTGCCAGCAGCCCCGTTGAGGGATTCTCTGGAAACACCATATATTTT. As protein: CASSPVEGFSGNTIYF.

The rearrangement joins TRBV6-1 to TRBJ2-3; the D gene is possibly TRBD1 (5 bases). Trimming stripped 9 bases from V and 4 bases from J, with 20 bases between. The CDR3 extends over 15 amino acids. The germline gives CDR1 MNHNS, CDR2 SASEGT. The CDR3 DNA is TGTGCCAGTACGTCAGGGCAGGGTCGGGCAGATACGCAGTATTTT. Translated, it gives CASTSGQGRADTQYF.

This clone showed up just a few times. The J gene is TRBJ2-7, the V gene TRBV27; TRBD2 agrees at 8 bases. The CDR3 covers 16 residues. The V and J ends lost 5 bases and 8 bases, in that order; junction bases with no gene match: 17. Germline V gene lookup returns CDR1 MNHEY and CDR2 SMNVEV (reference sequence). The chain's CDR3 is CASSAREAVQRRKQYF. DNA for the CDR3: TGTGCCAGCAGTGCGCGGGAGGCAGTACAAAGGAGGAAGCAGTACTTC.

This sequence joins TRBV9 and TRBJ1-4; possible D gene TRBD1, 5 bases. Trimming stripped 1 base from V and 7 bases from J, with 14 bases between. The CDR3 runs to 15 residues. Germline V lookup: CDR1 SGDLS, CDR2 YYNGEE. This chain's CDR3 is CASSVLGGLSEKLFF. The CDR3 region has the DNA TGTGCCAGCAGCGTATTGGGGGGTCTGAGTGAAAAACTGTTTTTT.

The CDR3 DNA follows: TGTGCCATCAGCGCAGGAGGGATGGGAACCTACGAGCAGTACTTC. Protein: CAISAGGMGTYEQYF. The chain is built from TRBV10-3 and TRBJ2-7; D is perhaps TRBD2 (6 bases). Trimming took off 6 bases at V and 2 bases at J, with 17 bases between the two ends. In germline, CDR1 is ENHRY, CDR2 SYGVKD. This CDR3 is built from 15 residues.

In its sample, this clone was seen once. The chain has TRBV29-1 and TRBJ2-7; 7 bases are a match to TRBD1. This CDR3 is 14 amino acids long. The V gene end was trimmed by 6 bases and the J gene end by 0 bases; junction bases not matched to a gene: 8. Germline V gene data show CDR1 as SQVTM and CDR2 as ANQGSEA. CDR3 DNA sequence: TGCAGCGTCAAGGGACAGTCGTTCTCCTACGAGCAGTACTTC. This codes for CSVKGQSFSYEQYF.

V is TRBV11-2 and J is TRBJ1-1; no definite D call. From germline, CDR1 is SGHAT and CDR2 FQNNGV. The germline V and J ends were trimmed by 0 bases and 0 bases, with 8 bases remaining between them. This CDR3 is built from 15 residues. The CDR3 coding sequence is TGTGCCAGCAGCTTAGACCCCTCCATGAACACTGAAGCTTTCTTT. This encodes CASSLDPSMNTEAFF.

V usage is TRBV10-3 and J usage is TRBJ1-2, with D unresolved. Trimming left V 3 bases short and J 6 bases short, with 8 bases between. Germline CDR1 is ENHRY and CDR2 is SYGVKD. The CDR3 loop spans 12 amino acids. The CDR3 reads CAISDVAHGYTF. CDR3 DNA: TGTGCCATCAGTGATGTGGCTCATGGCTACACCTTC.

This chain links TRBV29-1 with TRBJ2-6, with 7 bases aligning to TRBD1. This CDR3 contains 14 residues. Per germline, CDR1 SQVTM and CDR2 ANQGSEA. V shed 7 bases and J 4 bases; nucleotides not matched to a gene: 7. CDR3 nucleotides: TGCAGCGCCGAACAGGGGACAGGGGCCAACGTCCTGACTTTC. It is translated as CSAEQGTGANVLTF.

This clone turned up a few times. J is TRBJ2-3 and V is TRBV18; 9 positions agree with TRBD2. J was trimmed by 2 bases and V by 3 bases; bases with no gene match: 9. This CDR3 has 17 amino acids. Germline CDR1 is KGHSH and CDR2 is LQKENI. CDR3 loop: CASSPGQTSGYTDTQYF. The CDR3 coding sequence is TGTGCCAGCTCACCCGGACAGACTAGCGGATACACAGATACGCAGTATTTT.

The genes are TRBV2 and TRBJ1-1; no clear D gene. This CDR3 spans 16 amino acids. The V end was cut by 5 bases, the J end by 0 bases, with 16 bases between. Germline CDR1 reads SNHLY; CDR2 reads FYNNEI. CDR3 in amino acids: CASSNPGLGMNTEAFF. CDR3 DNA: TGTGCCAGCAGTAACCCGGGGTTGGGGATGAACACTGAAGCTTTCTTT.

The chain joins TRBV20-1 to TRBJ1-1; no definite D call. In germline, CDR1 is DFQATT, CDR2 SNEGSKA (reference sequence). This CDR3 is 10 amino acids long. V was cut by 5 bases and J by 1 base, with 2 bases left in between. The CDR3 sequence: CSAQNTEAFF. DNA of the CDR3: TGCAGTGCTCAGAACACTGAAGCTTTCTTT.